This T cell receptor beta chain appears in the sequencing data of a study of T-cell memory formation after mild COVID-19. General observations from the study: Contracting clones localized mainly to CM and EM when CD4+ and mainly to EMRA when CD8+.

In regard to this clonotype: Its target is unknown.

Using its own MiXCR run on the 5' RACE reads, TCRdb lists one record per CDR3 protein. The sample carries 450,000 or so distinct CDR3 sequences, 20% recorded once. Germline V lookup: CDR1 LNHDA, CDR2 SQIVND (reference sequence). Losses at the gene ends were 4 bases for V and 8 bases for J; bases not matched to a gene: 10. The CDR3 contains 14 residues. The gene calls are TRBV19 and TRBJ1-2, with 7 nucleotides matching TRBD1. Input material: PBMCs or a T cell subset sorted from them (not recorded which). The TCR was taken from an adult woman who had mild COVID-19 (a few samples of this study predate the infection). Cell type and time point are not known. Here the CDR3 reads CASSTLPTGKGYTF. CDR3 DNA sequence: TGTGCCAGTAGTACCCTACCGACAGGGAAGGGCTACACCTTC.